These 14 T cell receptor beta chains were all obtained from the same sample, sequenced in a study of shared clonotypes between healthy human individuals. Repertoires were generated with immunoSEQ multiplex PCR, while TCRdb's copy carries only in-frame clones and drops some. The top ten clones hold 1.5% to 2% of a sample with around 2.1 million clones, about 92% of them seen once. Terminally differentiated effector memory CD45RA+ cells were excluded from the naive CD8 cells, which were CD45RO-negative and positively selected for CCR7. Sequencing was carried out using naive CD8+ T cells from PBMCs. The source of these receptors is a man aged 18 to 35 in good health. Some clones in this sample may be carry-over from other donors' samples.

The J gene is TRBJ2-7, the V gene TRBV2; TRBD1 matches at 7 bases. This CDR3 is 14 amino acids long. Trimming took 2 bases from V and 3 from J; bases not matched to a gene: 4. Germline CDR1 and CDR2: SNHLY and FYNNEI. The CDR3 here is CASSERDSFYEQYF. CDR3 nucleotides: TGTGCCAGCAGTGAAAGGGACAGCTTCTACGAGCAGTACTTC.

This CDR3 is CASSLSQGAGANVLTF. DNA for the CDR3: TGTGCCAGCAGTTTAAGTCAGGGTGCCGGGGCCAACGTCCTGACTTTC. The V and J genes are TRBV27 and TRBJ2-6; D might be TRBD1 (5 bases). CDR3 length: 16 residues. Trimming removed 2 bases at V and 4 bases at J, with 12 bases between. Germline V CDR1 and CDR2: MNHEY, SMNVEV (reference sequence).

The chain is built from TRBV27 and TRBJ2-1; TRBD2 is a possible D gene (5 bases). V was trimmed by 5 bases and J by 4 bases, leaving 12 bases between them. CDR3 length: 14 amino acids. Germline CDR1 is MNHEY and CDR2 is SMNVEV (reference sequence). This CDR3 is CASSVLRGYNEQFF. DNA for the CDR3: TGTGCCAGCAGTGTACTTCGAGGGTACAATGAGCAGTTCTTC.

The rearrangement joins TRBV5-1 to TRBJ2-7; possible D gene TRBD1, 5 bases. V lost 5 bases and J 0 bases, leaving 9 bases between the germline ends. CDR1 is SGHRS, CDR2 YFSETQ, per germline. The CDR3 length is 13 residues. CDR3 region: CASRQDYSYEQYF. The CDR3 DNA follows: TGCGCCAGCAGACAGGATTACTCCTACGAGCAGTACTTC. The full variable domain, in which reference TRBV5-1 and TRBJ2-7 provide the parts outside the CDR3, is KAGVTQTPRYLIKTRGQQVTLSCSPISGHRSVSWYQQTPGQGLQFLFEYFSETQRNKGNFPGRFSGRQFSNSRSEMNVSTLELGDSALYLCASRQDYSYEQYFGPGTRLTVT.

This chain's CDR3 is CASTYTNNEQFF. Written as DNA, the CDR3 is TGTGCCAGTACATACACGAACAATGAGCAGTTCTTC. This chain connects TRBV28 to TRBJ2-1, with D unresolved. This CDR3 has 12 amino acids. Trimming left V 9 bases short and J 5 bases short, with 11 bases between. Looked up from germline, CDR1 is MDHEN and CDR2 is SYDVKM.

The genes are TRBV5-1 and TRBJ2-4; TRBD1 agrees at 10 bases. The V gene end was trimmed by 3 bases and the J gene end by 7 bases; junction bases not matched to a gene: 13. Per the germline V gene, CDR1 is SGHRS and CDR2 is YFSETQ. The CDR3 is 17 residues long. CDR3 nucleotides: TGCGCCAGCAGCTGGAACCCTCGGGACAGGGGAGGTAACATTCAGTACTTC. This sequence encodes CASSWNPRDRGGNIQYF. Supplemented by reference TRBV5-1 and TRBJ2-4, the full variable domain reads KAGVTQTPRYLIKTRGQQVTLSCSPISGHRSVSWYQQTPGQGLQFLFEYFSETQRNKGNFPGRFSGRQFSNSRSEMNVSTLELGDSALYLCASSWNPRDRGGNIQYFGAGTRLSVL.

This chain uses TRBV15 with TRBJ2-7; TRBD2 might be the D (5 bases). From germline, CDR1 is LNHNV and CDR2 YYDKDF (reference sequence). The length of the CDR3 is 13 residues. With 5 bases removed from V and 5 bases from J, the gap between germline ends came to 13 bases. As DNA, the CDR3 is TGTGCCACCAGCGGCCGGGGAAGCCACGAGCAGTACTTC. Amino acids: CATSGRGSHEQYF.

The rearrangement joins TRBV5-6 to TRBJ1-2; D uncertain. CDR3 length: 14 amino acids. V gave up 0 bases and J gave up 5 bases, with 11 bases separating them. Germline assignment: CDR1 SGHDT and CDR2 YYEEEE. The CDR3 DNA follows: TGTGCCAGCAGCTTGGGCGCCGCTTGGTATGGCTACACCTTC. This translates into CASSLGAAWYGYTF.

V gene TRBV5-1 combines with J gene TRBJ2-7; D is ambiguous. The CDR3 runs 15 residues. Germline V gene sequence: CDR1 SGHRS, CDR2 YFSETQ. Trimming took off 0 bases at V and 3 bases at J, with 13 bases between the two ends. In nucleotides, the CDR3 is TGCGCCAGCAGCTTGGCCTTTGGTAGCAGCTACGAGCAGTACTTC. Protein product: CASSLAFGSSYEQYF. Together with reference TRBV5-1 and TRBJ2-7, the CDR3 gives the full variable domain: KAGVTQTPRYLIKTRGQQVTLSCSPISGHRSVSWYQQTPGQGLQFLFEYFSETQRNKGNFPGRFSGRQFSNSRSEMNVSTLELGDSALYLCASSLAFGSSYEQYFGPGTRLTVT.

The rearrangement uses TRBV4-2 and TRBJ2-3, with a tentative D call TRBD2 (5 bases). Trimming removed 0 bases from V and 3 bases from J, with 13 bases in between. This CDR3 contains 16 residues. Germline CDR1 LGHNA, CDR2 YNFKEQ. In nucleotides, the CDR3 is TGTGCCAGCAGCCAAGAATATACGAGGGAGACAGATACGCAGTATTTT. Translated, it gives CASSQEYTRETDTQYF.

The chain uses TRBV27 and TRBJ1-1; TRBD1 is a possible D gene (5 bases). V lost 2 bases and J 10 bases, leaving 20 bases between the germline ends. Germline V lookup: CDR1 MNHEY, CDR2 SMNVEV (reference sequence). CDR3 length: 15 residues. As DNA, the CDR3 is TGTGCCAGCAGTTTACTTCCGGGACCCCTCCTTGGAGCTTTCTTT. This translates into CASSLLPGPLLGAFF.

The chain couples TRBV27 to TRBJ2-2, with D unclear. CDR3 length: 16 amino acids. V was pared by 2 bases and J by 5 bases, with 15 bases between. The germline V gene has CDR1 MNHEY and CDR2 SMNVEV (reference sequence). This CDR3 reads CASSLGKGLRTGELFF. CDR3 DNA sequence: TGTGCCAGCAGTTTAGGGAAAGGGCTGAGAACCGGGGAGCTGTTTTTT.

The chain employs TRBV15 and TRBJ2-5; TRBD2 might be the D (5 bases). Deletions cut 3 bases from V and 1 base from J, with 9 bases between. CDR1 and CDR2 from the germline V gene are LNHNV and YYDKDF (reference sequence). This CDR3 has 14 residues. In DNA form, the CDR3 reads TGTGCCACCAGCAGGTTTGCGGGCCAAGAGACCCAGTACTTC. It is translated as CATSRFAGQETQYF.

As DNA, the CDR3 is TGTGCCAGCAGTCTTCTTAGGGGGTCTGGGGCCAACGTCCTGACTTTC. Protein product: CASSLLRGSGANVLTF. The rearrangement uses TRBV25-1 and TRBJ2-6; the D gene is possibly TRBD1 (6 bases). This CDR3 is 16 amino acids long. Germline lookup yields CDR1 MGHDK and CDR2 SYGVNS. V gave up 5 bases and J gave up 1 base, with 12 bases separating them.